The 10 T cell receptor beta chains below were found in one sample sequenced in a study of T cells in Graves' hyperthyroidism and ophthalmopathy. Amplification of TCR beta CDR3 regions used RNA as the template. Initially, a first-round RT-PCR of the TCR CDR3 employed the HTBI primer set. One entry per CDR3 protein, called by TCRdb with MiXCR from the multiplex PCR reads. The sample has some 270,000 distinct CDR3 sequences, 13% seen once; the top ten hold more than 7.5%. The sequencing input was blood. These receptors were obtained from a woman aged 25 to 45 with Graves' hyperthyroidism that later progressed to Graves' ophthalmopathy.

This clonotype has ten or more counts. This chain connects TRBV3-1 to TRBJ2-5, with unresolved D. Trimming cost V 4 bases and J 2 bases, with 11 bases left between them. Germline lookup yields CDR1 LGHDT and CDR2 YNNKEL (reference sequence). The CDR3 is made up of 14 amino acids. The CDR3 spells CASSPWTEQETQYF. The CDR3 coding sequence is TGTGCCAGCAGCCCCTGGACGGAACAAGAGACCCAGTACTTC.

This clonotype was counted many times. The V gene is TRBV28, the J gene TRBJ1-2, with TRBD1 as a possible D gene (5 bases). Germline CDR1 MDHEN, CDR2 SYDVKM. The CDR3 contains 15 residues. The ends were cut back, 5 bases at V and 5 bases at J, with 18 bases in the middle. The CDR3 DNA follows: TGTGCCAGCAGTCCCTCAGGGAAGGGTGGATATGGCTACACCTTC. It is translated as CASSPSGKGGYGYTF.

This clonotype appeared many times. The rearrangement links TRBV12-3 or TRBV12-4 to TRBJ2-5; 9 nucleotides line up with TRBD2. The CDR3 spans 13 residues. V gave up 6 bases and J gave up 3 bases; unmatched junction bases: 2. Here the CDR3 DNA reads TGTGCCAGCAGCAGGACTAGCGAAGAGACCCAGTACTTC. Its protein product is CASSRTSEETQYF.

This clonotype has ten or more counts. V is TRBV30 and J is TRBJ2-1; 9 bases are shared with TRBD2. The length of the CDR3 is 14 residues. Germline CDR1 reads GTSNPN; CDR2 reads SVGIG (reference sequence). J gave up 5 bases and V 8 bases, and 10 bases lay outside the gene matches. The CDR3 sequence: CARSGLAGNNEQFF. The CDR3 bases are TGTGCCCGTTCGGGTCTAGCGGGAAACAATGAGCAGTTCTTC.

The chain is built from TRBV18 and TRBJ2-1; 12 positions match TRBD1. The CDR3 covers 15 residues. V lost 3 bases, J lost 7 bases, and 4 bases stayed unmatched. Germline V gene lookup returns CDR1 KGHSH and CDR2 LQKENI. CDR3 nucleotide sequence: TGTGCCAGCTCACCCCGGGACAGGGGGCTGAATGAGCAGTTCTTC. Amino acids: CASSPRDRGLNEQFF.

Ten or more counts support this clonotype. The chain carries TRBV12-3 or TRBV12-4 and TRBJ2-7, with 11 bases lining up with TRBD2. V was clipped by 7 bases and J by 4 bases; unmatched bases: 9. The CDR3 contains 15 residues. This chain's CDR3 is CASTPGTSGPYEQYF. The CDR3 DNA reads TGTGCCAGCACCCCTGGGACTAGCGGACCTTACGAGCAGTACTTC.

This clonotype was seen ten or more times. This sequence joins TRBV6-2 or TRBV6-3 and TRBJ2-3; 9 nucleotides agree with TRBD1. Germline trimming cut 4 bases from V and 2 bases from J; bases unmatched to any gene: 4. The CDR3 contains 15 residues. CDR1 and CDR2 from the germline V gene are MNHEY and SVGEGT. CDR3 in DNA: TGTGCCAGCAGTTCGGACAGGGGCTACACAGATACGCAGTATTTT. Translated, it gives CASSSDRGYTDTQYF.

This clonotype showed up many times. The V call is TRBV2, the J call TRBJ1-1; a possible D gene is TRBD1 (5 bases). This CDR3 contains 11 residues. Trimming cost V 6 bases and J 7 bases, with 9 bases left between them. Germline loops: CDR1 SNHLY, CDR2 FYNNEI. As DNA, the CDR3 is TGTGCCAGCAGGGGGGGGGTTGAAGCTTTCTTT. Translated: CASRGGVEAFF.

This clonotype has at least ten counts. Written as DNA, the CDR3 is TGTGCCAGCAGTGTAGTGCCTAGCGGGAGCACCGGGGAGCTGTTTTTT. Its protein product is CASSVVPSGSTGELFF. This sequence joins TRBV2 and TRBJ2-2; 10 bases are a match to TRBD2. Germline CDR1 SNHLY, CDR2 FYNNEI. The CDR3 is 16 amino acids. V was clipped by 4 bases and J by 4 bases; unmatched bases: 6.

The chain carries TRBV24-1 and TRBJ2-2; D is uncertain. The ends were cut back, 9 bases at V and 4 bases at J, with 8 bases in the middle. The germline V gene encodes CDR1 KGHDR and CDR2 SFDVKD. The CDR3 has 12 residues. The CDR3 sequence is CATSTPTGELFF. CDR3 DNA: TGTGCCACCTCTACTCCCACCGGGGAGCTGTTTTTT.